These 29 T cell receptor beta chains came from one sample sequenced in a study of T cell responses to AZD1222 COVID-19 vaccine (dated by TCRdb to the early 2020s). Library creation used the immunoSEQ multiplex PCR assay. This is the immuneACCESS table as TCRdb keeps it, with only in-frame sequences that have V and J called. A part of the clones is gone; compared with another copy, unresolved V genes explain less than half, and the rest is unexplained. Here the sample has under 150,000 clones; roughly 88% occur a single time. Together, the top ten hold around 20% of the sample. Sample time point, as interpreted from the label and publication: baseline before first vaccination. The meaning of the sample's treatment or condition label: meningococcal conjugate vaccine given as trial control. Material: peripheral blood, obtained on day 0 of MenACWY control vaccination. The origin of the receptors is an adult in good health.

The chain carries TRBV7-9 and TRBJ1-2; TRBD1 might be the D (5 bases). The CDR3 consists of 12 residues. V was pared by 5 bases and J by 9 bases, with 13 bases between. CDR1 and CDR2 from the germline V gene are SEHNR and FQNEAQ (reference sequence). CDR3: CASSLGTPSYTF. The CDR3 DNA follows: TGTGCCAGCAGCCTGGGGACTCCGAGCTACACCTTC.

In its sample, this clone was seen a few times. In nucleotides, the CDR3 is TGTGCCAGCAGTGAAACCGGGCAGACTTACAATGAGCAGTTCTTC. Translating it yields CASSETGQTYNEQFF. The chain has TRBV2 and TRBJ2-1; D is unclear. CDR3 size: 15 residues. Germline CDR1 and CDR2: SNHLY and FYNNEI. Trimming pared 2 bases from V and 4 bases from J, leaving 12 bases between.

This clone has only one observation. This chain connects TRBV19 to TRBJ2-3; a weak D match, TRBD2 (6 bases). The CDR3 length is 15 residues. Germline loops: CDR1 LNHDA, CDR2 SQIVND (reference sequence). V gave up 1 base and J gave up 2 bases, with 10 bases separating them. CDR3 region: CASSIGAGLTDTQYF. The CDR3 bases are TGTGCCAGTAGTATAGGGGCGGGACTCACAGATACGCAGTATTTT.

V is TRBV7-2 and J is TRBJ2-7; D unresolved. Germline V gives CDR1 SGHTA, CDR2 FQGNSA. The CDR3 runs 18 residues. The V end lost 1 base, the J end lost 4 bases, and 23 bases lay between the germline ends. The CDR3 nucleotides read TGTGCCAGCAGCTTAGGTTCCGGCCGGGCCGTTGAGCGTTACGAGCAGTACTTC. This sequence encodes CASSLGSGRAVERYEQYF.

V gene TRBV18 combines with J gene TRBJ2-2, with 8 bases lining up with TRBD1. The CDR3 consists of 15 residues. The V gene end was trimmed by 5 bases and the J gene end by 1 base; junction bases not matched to a gene: 3. In germline, CDR1 is KGHSH, CDR2 LQKENI. The CDR3 nucleotides are TGTGCCAGCTCATATGGACAGGGGAACACCGGGGAGCTGTTTTTT. Translation gives CASSYGQGNTGELFF.

This chain uses TRBV5-4 with TRBJ2-7, with 7 bases lining up with TRBD1. CDR3 size: 13 residues. CDR1 is SGHNT, CDR2 YYREEE, per germline (reference sequence). V lost 5 bases to trimming and J lost 1 base; unmatched junction nucleotides: 3. CDR3 sequence reads: CASSDRVSYEQYF. The CDR3 DNA reads as TGTGCCAGCAGTGACAGGGTTTCCTACGAGCAGTACTTC.

The chain carries TRBV12-3 or TRBV12-4 and TRBJ1-1, with D possibly matching TRBD1 (5 bases). There are 13 residues in the CDR3. The V end lost 5 bases, the J end lost 2 bases, and 9 bases lay between the germline ends. CDR3 protein: CASSPDSNTEAFF. The CDR3 coding sequence is TGTGCCAGCAGTCCCGACAGTAACACTGAAGCTTTCTTT.

The chain uses TRBV27 and TRBJ1-5; D ambiguous. CDR1 is MNHEY, CDR2 SMNVEV, per germline (reference sequence). The CDR3 is 15 residues long. Between the trimmed V and J ends, which lost 6 bases and 0 bases, there was a span of 12 bases. The CDR3 sequence: CASRVEGNSNQPQHF. CDR3 coding DNA: TGTGCCAGCAGGGTGGAAGGGAATAGCAATCAGCCCCAGCATTTT.

In DNA, the CDR3 is TGTGCCAGCAGCAGAGGGGACAGCCTTTACTATGGCTACACCTTC. Amino acids: CASSRGDSLYYGYTF. This chain links TRBV6-5 with TRBJ1-2; 7 bases agree with TRBD1. This CDR3 is built from 15 residues. The V segment lost 6 bases and the J segment 3 bases; nucleotides outside the gene matches: 10. The germline V gene encodes CDR1 MNHEY and CDR2 SVGAGI.

The chain recombines TRBV5-1 with TRBJ1-6; D is undetermined. Germline values: CDR1 SGHRS, CDR2 YFSETQ. The CDR3 sequence is 15 residues long. Trimming took off 1 base at V and 6 bases at J, with 11 bases between the two ends. CDR3 sequence reads: CASSLKPSGNSPLHF. The CDR3 nucleotides read TGCGCCAGCAGCTTGAAACCATCGGGTAATTCACCCCTCCACTTT. Full variable domain (remainder filled in from reference TRBV5-1 and TRBJ1-6): KAGVTQTPRYLIKTRGQQVTLSCSPISGHRSVSWYQQTPGQGLQFLFEYFSETQRNKGNFPGRFSGRQFSNSRSEMNVSTLELGDSALYLCASSLKPSGNSPLHFGNGTRLTVT.

V is TRBV6-6 and J is TRBJ1-2; D ambiguous. Trimming took 4 bases from V and 8 from J, leaving 14 bases between them. This CDR3 spans 13 amino acids. The germline V gene encodes CDR1 MNHNY and CDR2 SVGAGI (reference sequence). For the CDR3, the DNA is TGTGCCAGCAGTTTAGTCGACACGGGGGGCTACACCTTC. This codes for CASSLVDTGGYTF.

This clone was counted only a few times. The chain carries TRBV11-3 and TRBJ1-5; no clear D. The CDR3 contains 15 residues. The germline V and J ends were trimmed by 3 bases and 0 bases, with 9 bases remaining between them. The germline gives CDR1 SGHNT, CDR2 YENEEA. CDR3 coding DNA: TGTGCCAGCAGCTTGATTCAGAATAGCAATCAGCCCCAGCATTTT. It translates to CASSLIQNSNQPQHF.

This chain links TRBV2 with TRBJ1-4; D is ambiguous. The CDR3 runs to 14 residues. Deletions cut 2 bases from V and 5 bases from J, with 9 bases between. Germline V gene data show CDR1 as SNHLY and CDR2 as FYNNEI. The CDR3 region has the DNA TGTGCCAGCAGTGAAAAAACAAGGAATGAAAAACTGTTTTTT. Translated: CASSEKTRNEKLFF.

V gene TRBV19 combines with J gene TRBJ2-7, with 8 bases that match TRBD2. Losses at the gene ends were 6 bases for V and 7 bases for J; bases not matched to a gene: 8. The CDR3 loop spans 13 amino acids. CDR1 and CDR2 from the germline V gene are LNHDA and SQIVND (reference sequence). The CDR3 here is CASSPFAGGEQYF. CDR3 DNA: TGTGCCAGTAGCCCTTTCGCGGGAGGAGAGCAGTACTTC.

This clone was picked up a small number of times. This chain uses TRBV27 with TRBJ2-7, with 7 nucleotides matching TRBD2. This CDR3 spans 13 amino acids. CDR1 MNHEY and CDR2 SMNVEV come from the germline V gene (reference sequence). The V gene end was trimmed by 6 bases and the J gene end by 3 bases; junction bases not matched to a gene: 5. The CDR3 loop reads CASRLAGDYEQYF. For the CDR3, the DNA is TGTGCCAGCAGGTTAGCGGGTGACTACGAGCAGTACTTC.

This chain connects TRBV27 to TRBJ1-2; D gene uncertain. V was pared by 2 bases and J by 0 bases, with 10 bases between. This CDR3 has 15 amino acids. Looked up from germline, CDR1 is MNHEY and CDR2 is SMNVEV (reference sequence). The CDR3: CASSLTRLANYGYTF. CDR3 nucleotides: TGTGCCAGCAGTTTAACCAGGTTAGCTAACTATGGCTACACCTTC.

CDR3 sequence reads: CASRARWSWGANVLTF. CDR3 nucleotides: TGTGCCAGCAGGGCCAGGTGGTCGTGGGGGGCCAACGTCCTGACTTTC. V gene TRBV5-4 combines with J gene TRBJ2-6, with D unresolved. Germline V CDR1 and CDR2: SGHNT, YYREEE (reference sequence). V lost 5 bases and J lost 4, with 16 bases in between. The CDR3 has 16 amino acids.

V gene TRBV2 combines with J gene TRBJ1-6, with D perhaps TRBD1 (6 bases). This CDR3 is built from 14 residues. From germline, CDR1 is SNHLY and CDR2 FYNNEI. Trimming pared 5 bases from V and 10 bases from J, leaving 15 bases between. The CDR3 loop is CASSSRGTESPLHF. In nucleotides, the CDR3 is TGTGCCAGCAGTAGCAGGGGCACGGAATCACCCCTCCACTTT.

The J gene is TRBJ1-1, the V gene TRBV5-1; D possibly corresponds to TRBD1 (6 bases). Germline V CDR1 and CDR2: SGHRS, YFSETQ. The V end lost 0 bases, the J end lost 0 bases, and 6 bases lay between the germline ends. This CDR3 region has 14 residues. In DNA, the CDR3 is TGCGCCAGCAGCTTGGACAGGGTGAACACTGAAGCTTTCTTT. As protein: CASSLDRVNTEAFF.

The chain joins TRBV13 to TRBJ2-7; D assignment may be TRBD1 or TRBD2 (5 bases each). Germline V CDR1 and CDR2: PRHDT, FYEKMQ (reference sequence). Trimming stripped 5 bases from V and 2 bases from J, with 22 bases between. The CDR3 loop spans 17 amino acids. This chain's CDR3 is CASSPGPVGRQAYEQYF. CDR3 in DNA: TGTGCCAGCAGCCCGGGACCAGTAGGTCGACAAGCCTACGAGCAGTACTTC.

This clone was counted a few times. V and J are TRBV6-5 and TRBJ1-1, with TRBD1 identical over 7 bases. Losses at the gene ends were 6 bases for V and 1 base for J; bases not matched to a gene: 5. The CDR3 sequence is 14 residues long. In germline, CDR1 is MNHEY, CDR2 SVGAGI. CDR3 protein: CASRRDSPNTEAFF. In DNA form, the CDR3 reads TGTGCCAGCAGAAGGGACAGCCCGAACACTGAAGCTTTCTTT.

The chain recombines TRBV27 with TRBJ1-2; D might be TRBD1 (5 bases). V lost 2 bases and J 7 bases, leaving 8 bases between the germline ends. Germline values: CDR1 MNHEY, CDR2 SMNVEV (reference sequence). CDR3 length equals 12 residues. CDR3 loop: CASSLPGGGYTF. As DNA, the CDR3 is TGTGCCAGCAGTTTACCTGGGGGTGGCTACACCTTC.

The CDR3 loop is CASTSGNFFNSPLHF. As DNA, the CDR3 is TGTGCCAGCACCTCCGGGAATTTCTTTAATTCACCCCTCCACTTT. The chain links TRBV2 to TRBJ1-6; D gene unclear. V was cut by 7 bases and J by 6 bases, with 16 bases left in between. This CDR3 has 15 amino acids. The germline gives CDR1 SNHLY, CDR2 FYNNEI.

The gene calls are TRBV2 and TRBJ2-7; a weak D match, TRBD2 (6 bases). The CDR3 runs 12 residues. The germline V gene encodes CDR1 SNHLY and CDR2 FYNNEI. V gave up 7 bases and J gave up 7 bases, with 14 bases separating them. Here the CDR3 DNA reads TGTGCCAGCAAAAACCCCAGCGGGGAGCAGTACTTC. Protein sequence: CASKNPSGEQYF.

This clone was detected once. The chain combines TRBV7-6 with TRBJ2-1; 8 bases match TRBD2. The CDR3 is 15 amino acids. The germline gives CDR1 SGHVS, CDR2 FNYEAQ. Germline trimming cut 4 bases from V and 6 bases from J; bases unmatched to any gene: 8. CDR3 sequence (DNA): TGTGCCAGCAGCTACTCCCGGGAGGGACCCAATGAGCAGTTCTTC. This encodes CASSYSREGPNEQFF. Full variable domain (rest looked up from reference TRBV7-6 and TRBJ2-1): GAGVSQSPRYKVTKRGQDVALRCDPISGHVSLYWYRQALGQGPEFLTYFNYEAQQDKSGLPNDRFSAERPEGSISTLTIQRTEQRDSAMYRCASSYSREGPNEQFFGPGTRLTVL.

The rearrangement links TRBV9 to TRBJ2-4, with D possibly matching TRBD2 (5 bases). The germline CDR1 and CDR2 sequences are SGDLS and YYNGEE. V gave up 0 bases and J gave up 5 bases, with 6 bases separating them. The length of the CDR3 is 13 residues. The CDR3 sequence: CASSVGLQNIQYF. In DNA form, the CDR3 reads TGTGCCAGCAGCGTAGGACTACAAAACATTCAGTACTTC.

This chain connects TRBV3-1 (or the pseudogene TRBV3-2) to TRBJ2-7; the D gene is possibly TRBD1 (6 bases). V dropped 4 bases and J dropped 4 bases, with 17 bases sitting between them. Germline CDR1 LGHDT, CDR2 YNNKEL (reference sequence). This CDR3 is built from 15 residues. For the CDR3, the DNA is TGTGCCAGCAGCCTCACCCCCGGACAGCCGTACGAGCAGTACTTC. Encoded protein: CASSLTPGQPYEQYF.

This rearrangement joins TRBV11-2 to TRBJ1-1, with unresolved D. The ends were cut back, 0 bases at V and 11 bases at J, with 10 bases in the middle. Germline loops: CDR1 SGHAT, CDR2 FQNNGV. CDR3 length: 12 residues. The DNA for the CDR3 is TGTGCCAGCAGCTTAGAGGGTATCAAGGCTTTCTTT. Translating gives CASSLEGIKAFF.

The chain combines TRBV19 with TRBJ2-7; D call uncertain. The germline V and J ends were trimmed by 5 bases and 0 bases, with 8 bases remaining between them. The CDR3 sequence is 13 residues long. Per germline, CDR1 LNHDA and CDR2 SQIVND (reference sequence). Here the CDR3 DNA reads TGTGCCAGTAGTCACGCCGCCTCCTACGAGCAGTACTTC. It translates to CASSHAASYEQYF. The full variable domain, with the rest looked up from reference TRBV19 and TRBJ2-7, is DGGITQSPKYLFRKEGQNVTLSCEQNLNHDAMYWYRQDPGQGLRLIYYSQIVNDFQKGDIAEGYSVSREKKESFPLTVTSAQKNPTAFYLCASSHAASYEQYFGPGTRLTVT.